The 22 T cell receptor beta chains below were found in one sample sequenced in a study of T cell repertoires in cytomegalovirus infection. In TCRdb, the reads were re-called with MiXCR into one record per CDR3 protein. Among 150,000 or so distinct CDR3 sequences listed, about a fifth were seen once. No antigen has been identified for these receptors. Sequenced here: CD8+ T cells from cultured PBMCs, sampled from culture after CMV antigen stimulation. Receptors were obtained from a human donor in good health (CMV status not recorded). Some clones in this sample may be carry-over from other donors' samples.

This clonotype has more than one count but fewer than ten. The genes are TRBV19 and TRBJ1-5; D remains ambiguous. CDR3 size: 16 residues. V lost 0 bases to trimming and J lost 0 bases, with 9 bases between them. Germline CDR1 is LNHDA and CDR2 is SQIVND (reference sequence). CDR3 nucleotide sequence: TGTGCCAGTAGTATAGACGGCCTGTATAGCAATCAGCCCCAGCATTTT. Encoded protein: CASSIDGLYSNQPQHF.

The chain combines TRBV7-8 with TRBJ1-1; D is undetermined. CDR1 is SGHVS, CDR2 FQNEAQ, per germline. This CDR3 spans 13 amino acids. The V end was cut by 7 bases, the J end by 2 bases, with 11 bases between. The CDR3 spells CASTRRVNTEAFF. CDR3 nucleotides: TGTGCCAGCACCCGGCGCGTAAACACTGAAGCTTTCTTT.

CDR3 sequence: CASSLAPNSYNEQFF. The CDR3 nucleotides read TGTGCCAGCAGCTTAGCTCCGAACTCCTACAATGAGCAGTTCTTC. The V gene is TRBV7-6, the J gene TRBJ2-1; D unclear. The CDR3 spans 15 residues. The germline gives CDR1 SGHVS, CDR2 FNYEAQ. The ends were cut back, 0 bases at V and 0 bases at J, with 6 bases in the middle.

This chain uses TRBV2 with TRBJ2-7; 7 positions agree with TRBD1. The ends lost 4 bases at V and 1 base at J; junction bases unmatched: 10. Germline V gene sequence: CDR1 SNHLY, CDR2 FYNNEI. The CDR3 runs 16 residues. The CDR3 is CASSGRRDRVSYEQYF. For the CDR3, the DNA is TGTGCCAGCAGTGGCCGACGGGACAGAGTTTCCTACGAGCAGTACTTC.

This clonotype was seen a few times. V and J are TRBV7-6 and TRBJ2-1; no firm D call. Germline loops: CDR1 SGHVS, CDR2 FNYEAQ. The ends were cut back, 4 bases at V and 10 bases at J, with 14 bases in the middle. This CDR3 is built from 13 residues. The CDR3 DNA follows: TGTGCCAGCAGCTCCCATCCCTCTGAAGAGCAGTTCTTC. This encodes CASSSHPSEEQFF.

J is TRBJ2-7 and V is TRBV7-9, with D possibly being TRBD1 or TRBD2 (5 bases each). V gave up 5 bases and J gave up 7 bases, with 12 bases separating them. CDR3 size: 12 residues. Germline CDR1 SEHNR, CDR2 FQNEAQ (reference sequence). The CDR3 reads CASSRDVREQYF. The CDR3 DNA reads TGTGCCAGCAGCCGGGACGTCAGGGAGCAGTACTTC.

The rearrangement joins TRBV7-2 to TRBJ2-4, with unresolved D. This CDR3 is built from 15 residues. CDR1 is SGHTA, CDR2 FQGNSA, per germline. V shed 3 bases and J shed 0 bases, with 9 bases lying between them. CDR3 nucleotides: TGTGCCAGCAGCTTCCACCCGGTAGCCAAAAACATTCAGTACTTC. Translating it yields CASSFHPVAKNIQYF.

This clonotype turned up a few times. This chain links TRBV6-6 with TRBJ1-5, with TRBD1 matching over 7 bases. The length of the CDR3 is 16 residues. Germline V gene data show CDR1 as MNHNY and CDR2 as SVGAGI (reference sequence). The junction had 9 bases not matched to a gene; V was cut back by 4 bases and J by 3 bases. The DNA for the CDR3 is TGTGCCAGCAGTTCCAAAGACAGGGCCTTCAATCAGCCCCAGCATTTT. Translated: CASSSKDRAFNQPQHF.

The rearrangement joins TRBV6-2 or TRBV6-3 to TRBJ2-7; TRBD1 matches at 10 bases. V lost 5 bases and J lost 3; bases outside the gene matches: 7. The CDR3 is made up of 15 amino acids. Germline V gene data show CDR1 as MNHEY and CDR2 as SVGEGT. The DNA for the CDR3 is TGTGCCAGCAGTCCGACCGGGACAGGGGACTACGAGCAGTACTTC. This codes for CASSPTGTGDYEQYF.

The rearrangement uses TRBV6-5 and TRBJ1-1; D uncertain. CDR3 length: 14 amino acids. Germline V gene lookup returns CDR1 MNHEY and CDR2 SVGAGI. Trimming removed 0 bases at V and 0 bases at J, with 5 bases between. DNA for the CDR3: TGTGCCAGCAGTTACTCCGGAATGAACACTGAAGCTTTCTTT. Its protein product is CASSYSGMNTEAFF.

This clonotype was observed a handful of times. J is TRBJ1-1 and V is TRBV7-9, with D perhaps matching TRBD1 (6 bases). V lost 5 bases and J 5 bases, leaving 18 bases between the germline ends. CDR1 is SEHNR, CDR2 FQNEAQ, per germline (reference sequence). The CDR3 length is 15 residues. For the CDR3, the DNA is TGTGCCAGCAGCATTCCACAGGGCATAGATACTGAAGCTTTCTTT. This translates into CASSIPQGIDTEAFF.

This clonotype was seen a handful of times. The CDR3 nucleotides read TGTGCCAGCAGCTCCCCTGACGGGGTAGCGGGGGTTAAAGAGACCCAGTACTTC. Protein: CASSSPDGVAGVKETQYF. The chain joins TRBV7-8 to TRBJ2-5, with 9 positions matching TRBD2. J was trimmed by 3 bases and V by 4 bases; bases with no gene match: 15. This CDR3 is built from 18 residues. CDR1 and CDR2 from the germline V gene are SGHVS and FQNEAQ. The full variable domain, with the rest looked up from reference TRBV7-8 and TRBJ2-5, is GAGVSQSPRYKVAKRGQDVALRCDPISGHVSLFWYQQALGQGPEFLTYFQNEAQLDKSGLPSDRFFAERPEGSVSTLKIQRTQQEDSAVYLCASSSPDGVAGVKETQYFGPGTRLLVL.

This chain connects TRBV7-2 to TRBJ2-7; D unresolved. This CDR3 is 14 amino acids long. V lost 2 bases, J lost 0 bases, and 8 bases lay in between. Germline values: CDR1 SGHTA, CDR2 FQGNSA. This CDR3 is CASSLPRPSYEQYF. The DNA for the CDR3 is TGTGCCAGCAGCTTACCGAGACCCTCCTACGAGCAGTACTTC.

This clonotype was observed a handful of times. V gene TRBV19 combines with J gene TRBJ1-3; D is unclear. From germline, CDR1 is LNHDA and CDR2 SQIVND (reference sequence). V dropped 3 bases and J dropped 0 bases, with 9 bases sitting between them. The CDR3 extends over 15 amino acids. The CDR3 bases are TGTGCCAGTAGTATCGGTCTGTACTCTGGAAACACCATATATTTT. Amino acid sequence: CASSIGLYSGNTIYF.

Here the CDR3 DNA reads TGTGCCAGCACTGTCGGGATCTATAATTCACCCCTCCACTTT. Protein sequence: CASTVGIYNSPLHF. The chain employs TRBV7-2 and TRBJ1-6; D is unresolved. V lost 7 bases and J lost 3, with 10 bases in between. Germline lookup yields CDR1 SGHTA and CDR2 FQGNSA. The CDR3 length is 14 residues.

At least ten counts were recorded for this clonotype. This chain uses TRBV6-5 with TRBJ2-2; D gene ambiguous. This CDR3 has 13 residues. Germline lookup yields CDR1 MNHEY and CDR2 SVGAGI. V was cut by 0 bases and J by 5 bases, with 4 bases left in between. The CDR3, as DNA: TGTGCCAGCAGTTACTCCGGGACCGGGGAGCTGTTTTTT. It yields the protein CASSYSGTGELFF.

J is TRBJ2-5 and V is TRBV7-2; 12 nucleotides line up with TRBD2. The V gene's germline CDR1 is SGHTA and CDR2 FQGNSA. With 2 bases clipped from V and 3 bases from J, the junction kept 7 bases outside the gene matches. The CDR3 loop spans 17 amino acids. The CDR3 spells CASSLIASSGGEETQYF. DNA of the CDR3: TGTGCCAGCAGCTTAATTGCGTCTAGCGGGGGGGAAGAGACCCAGTACTTC.

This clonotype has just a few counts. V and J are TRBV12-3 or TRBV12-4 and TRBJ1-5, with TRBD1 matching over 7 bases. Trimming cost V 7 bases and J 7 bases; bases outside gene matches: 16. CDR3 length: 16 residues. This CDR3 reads CASTDSYRGSNQPQHF. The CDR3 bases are TGTGCCAGCACCGATTCATACAGGGGATCGAACCAGCCCCAGCATTTT.

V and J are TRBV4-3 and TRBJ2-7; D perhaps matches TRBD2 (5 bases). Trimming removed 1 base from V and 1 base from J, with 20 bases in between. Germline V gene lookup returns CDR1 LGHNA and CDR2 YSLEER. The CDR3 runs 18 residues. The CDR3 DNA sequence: TGCGCCAGCAGCCAAGCTCCGACCCACTTAGCGCAGTCCTACGAGCAGTACTTC. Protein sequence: CASSQAPTHLAQSYEQYF.

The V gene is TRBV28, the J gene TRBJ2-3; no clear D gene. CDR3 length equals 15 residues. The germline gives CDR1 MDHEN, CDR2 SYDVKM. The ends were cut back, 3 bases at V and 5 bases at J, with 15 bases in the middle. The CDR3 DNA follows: TGTGCCAGCAGTTTGGGTAGGGCCCTCAAAGATACGCAGTATTTT. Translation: CASSLGRALKDTQYF. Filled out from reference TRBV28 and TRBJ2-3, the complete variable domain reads DVKVTQSSRYLVKRTGEKVFLECVQDMDHENMFWYRQDPGLGLRLIYFSYDVKMKEKGDIPEGYSVSREKKERFSLILESASTNQTSMYLCASSLGRALKDTQYFGPGTRLTVL.

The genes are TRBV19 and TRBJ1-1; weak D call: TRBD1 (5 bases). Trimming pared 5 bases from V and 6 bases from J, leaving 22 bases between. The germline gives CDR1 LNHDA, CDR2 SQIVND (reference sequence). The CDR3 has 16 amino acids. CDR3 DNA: TGTGCCAGTAGTGTAGCCCCCGGGAGGGGCCTCGCTGAAGCTTTCTTT. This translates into CASSVAPGRGLAEAFF.

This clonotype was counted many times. CDR3 sequence (DNA): TGCGCCAGCAGCCAAGCGGACAGGCCTACCTACGAGCAGTACTTC. Its protein product is CASSQADRPTYEQYF. The J gene is TRBJ2-7, the V gene TRBV4-1; TRBD1 matches 7 bases. This CDR3 has 15 amino acids. Germline lookup yields CDR1 MGHRA and CDR2 YSYEKL. After removal of 1 base from V and 2 bases from J, the junction contained 5 bases not matched to a gene.